One and the same sample provided the 8 T cell receptor beta chains below, sequenced in a study of T cell clones after liver transplantation. The repertoire was sequenced with immunoSEQ multiplex PCR; TCRdb's copy has only in-frame clones and lacks some. The data contain about 75,000 clones, around 84% of them singletons. The starting material was CD4+ T cells from blood, obtained roughly 48 months after liver transplant. The receptors here all came from a human patient who received a liver transplant. Part of the T cells may come from the graft donor.

V is TRBV21-1 and J is TRBJ1-1; the table gives TRBD1 as D, unverified against the DNA. TRBV21-1 is a known pseudogene. The CDR3 runs 15 residues. The CDR3 spells CASSEGTGSGTEAFF. The CDR3 DNA reads TGTGCCAGCAGCGAGGGGACAGGCTCCGGCACTGAAGCTTTCTTT.

V and J are TRBV19 and TRBJ1-3; D possibly corresponds to TRBD1 (5 bases). The CDR3 spans 15 residues. The germline V and J ends were trimmed by 4 bases and 0 bases, with 10 bases remaining between them. Looked up from germline, CDR1 is LNHDA and CDR2 is SQIVND (reference sequence). The DNA for the CDR3 is TGTGCCAGTAGTACAGACAGTTTCTCTGGAAACACCATATATTTT. Translating it yields CASSTDSFSGNTIYF.

The table lists this clone with a few counts. The CDR3 is CASRQLNSPLHF. As DNA, the CDR3 is TGTGCCAGCAGACAGCTGAATTCACCCCTCCACTTT. The rearrangement joins TRBV6-1 to TRBJ1-6; D uncertain. The CDR3 consists of 12 residues. The germline V gene has CDR1 MNHNS and CDR2 SASEGT. Trimming pared 6 bases from V and 7 bases from J, leaving 7 bases between.

The chain combines TRBV4-1 with TRBJ2-5; the D gene could be TRBD1 or TRBD2 (5 bases each). The CDR3 is made up of 14 amino acids. Trimming stripped 1 base from V and 3 bases from J, with 9 bases between. Germline V lookup: CDR1 MGHRA, CDR2 YSYEKL. CDR3 sequence reads: CASSQGGSEETQYF. The CDR3 DNA follows: TGCGCCAGCAGCCAAGGGGGGTCAGAAGAGACCCAGTACTTC.

The rearrangement joins TRBV4-1 to TRBJ2-2; 8 bases match TRBD1. From germline, CDR1 is MGHRA and CDR2 YSYEKL. V gave up 4 bases and J gave up 2 bases; unmatched junction bases: 3. This CDR3 is built from 15 residues. The CDR3 here is CASSRGQANTGELFF. The CDR3 DNA is TGCGCCAGCAGCCGGGGACAGGCAAACACCGGGGAGCTGTTTTTT.

Here the CDR3 reads CASSPFPGLGSGNTIYF. The CDR3 bases are TGTGCCAGCTCACCTTTCCCGGGACTTGGCTCTGGAAACACCATATATTTT. The chain joins TRBV18 to TRBJ1-3; tentatively, D is TRBD1 (5 bases). With 3 bases removed from V and 0 bases from J, the gap between germline ends came to 15 bases. This CDR3 spans 17 amino acids. Germline CDR1 and CDR2: KGHSH and LQKENI.

The genes are TRBV4-2 and TRBJ1-3, with a weak D call TRBD1 (6 bases). Germline V gene data show CDR1 as LGHNA and CDR2 as YNFKEQ. Trimming took off 1 base at V and 0 bases at J, with 10 bases between the two ends. The CDR3 extends over 16 amino acids. Written as DNA, the CDR3 is TGTGCCAGCAGCCAAGTTGGGGGCACCTCTGGAAACACCATATATTTT. Its translation: CASSQVGGTSGNTIYF.

The chain combines TRBV11-1 with TRBJ2-7; D remains unclear. The CDR3 covers 12 residues. Trimming left V 1 base short and J 5 bases short, with 6 bases between. CDR1 is SGHAT and CDR2 is FQDESV in the germline V gene (reference sequence). CDR3 residues: CASSLESHEQYF. The CDR3 bases are TGTGCCAGCAGCTTAGAATCCCACGAGCAGTACTTC.